What follows are 10 T cell receptor beta chains derived from one specimen sequenced in a study of T cell responses to AZD1222 COVID-19 vaccine. The protocol was immunoSEQ multiplex PCR, while the TCRdb copy is restricted to in-frame clones and leaves out a portion. The sample has about 150,000 clones; roughly 88% are singletons. The sample was peripheral blood, taken 28 days after the second dose of the MenACWY control vaccine. The receptor source for this set is an adult who received the MenACWY meningococcal vaccine as a control.

This clone occurred a few times. V gene TRBV29-1 combines with J gene TRBJ1-2; D might be TRBD1 (6 bases). Germline-derived CDR1 and CDR2 are SQVTM and ANQGSEA. Trimming stripped 5 bases from V and 4 bases from J, with 14 bases between. The CDR3 is 13 residues long. The CDR3: CSVHTGLGYGYTF. As DNA, the CDR3 is TGCAGCGTTCACACAGGGTTGGGCTATGGCTACACCTTC. The whole variable domain, remainder taken from reference TRBV29-1 and TRBJ1-2, is SAVISQKPSRDICQRGTSLTIQCQVDSQVTMMFWYRQQPGQSLTLIATANQGSEATYESGFVIDKFPISRPNLTFSTLTVSNMSPEDSSIYLCSVHTGLGYGYTFGSGTRLTVV.

V usage is TRBV7-9 and J usage is TRBJ1-2, with 7 bases aligning to TRBD1. Germline V gene sequence: CDR1 SEHNR, CDR2 FQNEAQ (reference sequence). The CDR3 totals 13 residues. Trimming cost V 5 bases and J 8 bases; bases outside gene matches: 8. This CDR3 is CASSEPQGEGYTF. The CDR3 DNA is TGTGCCAGCAGCGAACCCCAGGGGGAAGGCTACACCTTC.

This clone has more than one count but fewer than ten. The rearrangement uses TRBV7-3 and TRBJ1-1; D not resolved. Trimming removed 2 bases from V and 3 bases from J, with 7 bases in between. The CDR3 is made up of 13 amino acids. Germline-derived CDR1 and CDR2 are SGHTA and FQGTGA. The CDR3 DNA follows: TGTGCCAGCAGCTTACAGGAGGACACTGAAGCTTTCTTT. This encodes CASSLQEDTEAFF.

The V call is TRBV7-2, the J call TRBJ2-1; 7 bases line up with TRBD2. The CDR3 is made up of 15 amino acids. The V gene's germline CDR1 is SGHTA and CDR2 FQGNSA. V was pared by 5 bases and J by 4 bases, with 8 bases of the junction left unmatched. The CDR3 loop is CASSPFSSGYNEQFF. The CDR3 nucleotides read TGTGCCAGCAGCCCTTTCTCTAGCGGATACAATGAGCAGTTCTTC.

V gene TRBV3-1 (or the pseudogene TRBV3-2) combines with J gene TRBJ2-7; D not resolved. The CDR3 sequence is 14 residues long. Germline CDR1 is LGHDT and CDR2 is YNNKEL (reference sequence). Trimming pared 2 bases from V and 2 bases from J, leaving 10 bases between. The CDR3 is CASSQFQATYEQYF. CDR3 nucleotides: TGTGCCAGCAGCCAATTTCAGGCAACCTACGAGCAGTACTTC.

The chain has TRBV19 and TRBJ2-1, with 7 bases identical to TRBD2. Germline CDR1 reads LNHDA; CDR2 reads SQIVND (reference sequence). V shed 10 bases and J 7 bases; nucleotides not matched to a gene: 10. There are 13 residues in the CDR3. CDR3 nucleotide sequence: TGTGCCACCTCCCGTGGGGGGGGGAATGAGCAGTTCTTC. This codes for CATSRGGGNEQFF.

This clone was recorded only once. The chain links TRBV3-1 (or the pseudogene TRBV3-2) to TRBJ2-5; 7 bases fit TRBD2. Germline V gene sequence: CDR1 LGHDT, CDR2 YNNKEL (reference sequence). Trimming took 1 base from V and 5 from J; bases not matched to a gene: 7. The CDR3 sequence is 15 residues long. The CDR3 sequence: CASSQVPGGSETQYF. Written as DNA, the CDR3 is TGTGCCAGCAGCCAAGTCCCCGGGGGGAGCGAGACCCAGTACTTC.

The chain is built from TRBV6-5 and TRBJ2-7; tentatively, D is TRBD2 (8 bases). The CDR3 runs to 15 residues. V dropped 7 bases and J dropped 3 bases, with 19 bases sitting between them. Germline assignment: CDR1 MNHEY and CDR2 SVGAGI. Written as DNA, the CDR3 is TGTGCCAGCACTTCAGGGGGGACTAGTATCTACGAGCAGTACTTC. Translating it yields CASTSGGTSIYEQYF.

The rearrangement joins TRBV5-4 to TRBJ2-7; 10 nucleotides line up with TRBD1. In germline, CDR1 is SGHNT, CDR2 YYREEE (reference sequence). The CDR3 spans 14 residues. Unmatched junction bases numbered 8, after V lost 5 bases and J lost 6 bases. In nucleotides, the CDR3 is TGTGCCAGCAGTTGGGAGACAGGGGGCGCCGAGCAGTACTTC. Protein sequence: CASSWETGGAEQYF.

The J gene is TRBJ2-5, the V gene TRBV11-2; 8 bases map to TRBD1. V trimming: 5 bases; J trimming: 2 bases; junction bases outside the gene matches: 4. Germline loops: CDR1 SGHAT, CDR2 FQNNGV. The CDR3 is made up of 14 amino acids. The CDR3 is CASSLGQGQETQYF. CDR3 nucleotide sequence: TGTGCCAGCAGCCTAGGACAGGGACAAGAGACCCAGTACTTC. The full variable domain, in which reference TRBV11-2 and TRBJ2-5 provide the parts outside the CDR3, is EAGVAQSPRYKIIEKRQSVAFWCNPISGHATLYWYQQILGQGPKLLIQFQNNGVVDDSQLPKDRFSAERLKGVDSTLKIQPAKLEDSAVYLCASSLGQGQETQYFGPGTRLLVL.